A selection of T cell receptor beta chains follows, all from one sample in a study of shared clonotypes between healthy human individuals. Using immunoSEQ multiplex PCR, the repertoire was profiled, and TCRdb retains in-frame clones only, with some absent. The sample lists 950,000 to 1,200,000 clones, around three quarters occurring once. The sample taken for sequencing was memory CD4+ T cells from PBMCs. The receptors originated from a man younger than 35 in good health. Some clones in this sample may be carry-over from other donors' samples. The CDR3 runs from the conserved cysteine through the conserved F or W. D genes are given only for firm matches. The listing skips clone size in some rows; elsewhere it reads once, few, many or a size class.

v_gene	j_gene	d_gene	len	abundance	CDR3aa	CDR3nt
TRBV7-9	TRBJ1-3	.	13	.	CASSSVSGNTIYF	TGTGCCAGCAGCTCTGTCTCTGGAAACACCATATATTTT
TRBV28	TRBJ1-4	.	14	.	CASRNSDGPEKLFF	TGTGCCAGCAGGAACAGCGACGGACCTGAAAAACTGTTTTTT
TRBV28	TRBJ2-7	TRBD2	16	.	CASSPPPSGKPYEQYF	TGTGCCAGCAGCCCACCCCCTAGCGGGAAGCCCTACGAGCAGTACTTC
TRBV6-6	TRBJ1-1	.	14	.	CASSSTGQSAEAFF	TGTGCCAGCAGCTCAACCGGACAGTCTGCTGAAGCTTTCTTT
TRBV27	TRBJ1-2	.	12	.	CASQLGLTGYTF	TGTGCCAGCCAGTTGGGGCTCACGGGCTACACCTTC
TRBV14	TRBJ2-5	TRBD2	16	.	CASSQWGLAGQETQYF	TGTGCCAGCAGCCAGTGGGGACTAGCGGGACAAGAGACCCAGTACTTC
TRBV6-6	TRBJ2-3	.	10	.	CANLGDTQYF	TGTGCCAACTTAGGGGATACGCAGTATTTT
TRBV28	TRBJ2-5	TRBD2	14	once	CASSPRELSETQYF	TGTGCCAGCAGTCCGCGGGAGCTCAGCGAGACCCAGTACTTC
TRBV6-1	TRBJ2-5	.	14	.	CASSEVGDISRGNF	TGTGCCAGCAGTGAAGTAGGGGATATATCCCGAGGGAACTTC
TRBV4-2	TRBJ2-4	TRBD1	14	few	CASSQDRDRGLRYF	TGTGCCAGCAGCCAAGATCGGGACAGGGGGCTAAGGTACTTC
TRBV28	TRBJ2-1	.	11	once	CASSLPGEQFF	TGTGCCAGCAGTTTACCGGGTGAGCAGTTCTTC
TRBV29-1	TRBJ1-2	TRBD1	15	.	CSAQKTGGAGYGYTF	TGCAGCGCCCAAAAGACAGGGGGCGCCGGCTATGGCTACACCTTC
TRBV5-6	TRBJ2-7	.	15	.	CASSLGLDYSYEQYF	TGTGCCAGCAGCTTGGGTCTGGACTACTCCTACGAGCAGTACTTC
TRBV7-2	TRBJ1-2	.	13	.	CASSLNRVNGYTF	TGTGCCAGCAGCTTAAACAGGGTGAATGGCTACACCTTC
TRBV6-5	TRBJ1-1	.	15	.	CASSYSPGRGTEAFF	TGTGCCAGCAGTTACTCCCCAGGGAGGGGGACTGAAGCTTTCTTT
TRBV18	TRBJ1-5	.	13	.	CASSPAGDQPQHF	TGTGCCAGCTCACCCGCCGGGGACCAGCCCCAGCATTTT
TRBV28	TRBJ2-4	.	12	.	CASSLVQNIQYF	TGTGCCAGCAGTCTGGTCCAAAACATTCAGTACTTC
TRBV2	TRBJ2-7	.	15	.	CASKRTDSYFYEQYF	TGTGCCAGCAAACGGACGGACAGTTACTTCTACGAGCAGTACTTC
TRBV6-6	TRBJ2-5	.	13	.	CASSRRAGETQYF	TGTGCCAGCAGCCGGCGGGCGGGAGAGACCCAGTACTTC
TRBV5-1	TRBJ2-3	.	14	.	CASSGGKGTDTQYF	TGCGCCAGCAGTGGTGGGAAGGGCACAGATACGCAGTATTTT
TRBV13	TRBJ2-7	.	14	.	CASSDRDGTYEQYF	TGTGCCAGCAGCGACCGGGACGGGACCTACGAGCAGTACTTC
TRBV6-1	TRBJ2-6	.	18	.	CASSGFRDTISGANVLTF	TGTGCCAGCAGTGGTTTCCGGGACACGATTTCTGGGGCCAACGTCCTGACTTTC
TRBV19	TRBJ1-1	.	15	once	CASSIVAHENTEAFF	TGTGCCAGTAGTATAGTAGCACACGAGAACACTGAAGCTTTCTTT
TRBV27	TRBJ2-7	.	15	.	CASSSRGGPSYEQYF	TGTGCCAGCAGTTCCAGGGGGGGCCCTTCCTACGAGCAGTACTTC
TRBV5-1	TRBJ1-5	TRBD1	11	.	CASSSGQVQHF	TGCGCCAGCAGCTCAGGACAGGTCCAGCATTTT
TRBV9	TRBJ2-5	.	13	.	CASSLQGAETQYF	TGTGCCAGCAGCCTCCAGGGCGCAGAGACCCAGTACTTC
TRBV7-3	TRBJ2-1	TRBD2	19	few	CASSLTGTSGRMYYNEQFF	TGTGCCAGCAGCTTAACGGGGACTAGCGGGAGAATGTACTACAATGAGCAGTTCTTC
TRBV4-2	TRBJ2-7	TRBD2	15	.	CASSQLLAGPYEQYF	TGTGCCAGCAGCCAATTACTAGCGGGCCCCTACGAGCAGTACTTC
TRBV19	TRBJ1-1	.	16	.	CASSIFRARGNTEAFF	TGTGCCAGTAGTATATTTCGCGCCAGGGGCAACACTGAAGCTTTCTTT